Here is one TCR beta chain with its context. The CDR3 is 14 residues long. Germline CDR1 SGHRS, CDR2 YFSETQ. The junction had 1 base not matched to a gene; V was cut back by 4 bases and J by 3 bases. This specimen belongs to a study of blood T cell repertoires in COVID-19. Study at large: Samples of COVID-19 (acute and convalescent) were obtained from the United States, Italy and Spain. Sources were T cells, B-cell-depleted T cells, or PBMCs; the material itself was cDNA or gDNA.

As originally analysed: Reference gene primer amplification gave nucleated cell count estimates. The table came from immunoSEQ multiplex PCR; TCRdb's copy has only in-frame clones and leaves some out. V, J and clone size are taken as reported in that table, and D and trimming were inferred from the DNA itself. Here the sample spans tens of thousands of clones, 75% to 95% being singletons. The TCR was taken from an elderly man with acute or convalescent COVID-19. The chain links TRBV5-1 to TRBJ1-6; 7 nucleotides match TRBD1. The material sequenced was peripheral blood. CDR3 sequence (DNA): TGCGCCAGCAGCCGGGACAGCTATAATTCACCCCTCCACTTT. Its protein product is CASSRDSYNSPLHF.